This T cell receptor (beta chain) stems from a study of blood T cells in healthy people across ages. V shed 2 bases, J shed 4 bases, and the junction held 8 bases outside the gene matches. The CDR3 spans 16 residues. Broader study findings: Possibly, changes in expanded clonotypes were confounded because donor CMV status was unknown. Higher diversity, along with more naive CD4+ cells, distinguished long-lived donors from aged donors. Naive T cell percentage and TCR beta diversity correlated strongly. Bulk PBMC profiling left naive and antigen-experienced comparisons inconclusive.

A second PCR of roughly 7 to 11 cycles used a sample-barcoded 5' primer and a J-beta primer mix. MiXCR, applied by TCRdb to the 5' RACE reads, yields one record per CDR3 protein. The data contain roughly 680,000 distinct CDR3 sequences, 52% of them singletons. This clonotype was observed at least ten times. Its specificity is unknown. Sequenced material: blood. This clonotype was sampled from a woman older than 75 in good health. The rearrangement links TRBV12-3 or TRBV12-4 to TRBJ2-3, with 8 bases that match TRBD2. The CDR3 protein is CASSLRSGGGSDTQYF. CDR3 bases: TGTGCCAGCAGTTTACGCAGCGGGGGTGGGTCAGATACGCAGTATTTT.